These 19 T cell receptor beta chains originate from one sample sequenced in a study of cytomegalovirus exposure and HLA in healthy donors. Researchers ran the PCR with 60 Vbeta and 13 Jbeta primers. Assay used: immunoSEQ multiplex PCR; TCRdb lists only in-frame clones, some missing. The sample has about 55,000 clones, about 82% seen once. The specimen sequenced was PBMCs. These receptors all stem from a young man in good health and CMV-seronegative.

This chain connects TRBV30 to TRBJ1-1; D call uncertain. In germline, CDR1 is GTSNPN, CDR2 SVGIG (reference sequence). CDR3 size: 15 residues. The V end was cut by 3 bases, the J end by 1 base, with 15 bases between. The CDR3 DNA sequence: TGTGCCTGGAGGGACGGCCGGACTTGGAACACTGAAGCTTTCTTT. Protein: CAWRDGRTWNTEAFF. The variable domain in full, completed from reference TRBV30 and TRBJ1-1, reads SQTIHQWPATLVQPVGSPLSLECTVEGTSNPNLYWYRQAAGRGLQLLFYSVGIGQISSEVPQNLSASRPQDRQFILSSKKLLLSDSGFYLCAWRDGRTWNTEAFFGQGTRLTVV.

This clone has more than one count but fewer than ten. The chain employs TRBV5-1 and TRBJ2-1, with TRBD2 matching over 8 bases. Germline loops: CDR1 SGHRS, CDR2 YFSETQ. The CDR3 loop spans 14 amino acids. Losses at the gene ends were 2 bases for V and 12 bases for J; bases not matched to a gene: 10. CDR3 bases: TGCGCCAGCAGCTTCCGAGCGGGAGAACGTGTGCAGTTCTTC. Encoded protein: CASSFRAGERVQFF.

The CDR3 sequence: CASSDPLLGPYEQYF. The CDR3 DNA is TGTGCCAGCAGCGACCCCTTACTAGGGCCATACGAGCAGTACTTC. The chain combines TRBV2 with TRBJ2-5; maybe TRBD2 (5 bases). The closer fit of TRBJ2-7 to the DNA end suggests the J call may be wrong. Per germline, CDR1 SNHLY and CDR2 FYNNEI. This CDR3 spans 15 amino acids.

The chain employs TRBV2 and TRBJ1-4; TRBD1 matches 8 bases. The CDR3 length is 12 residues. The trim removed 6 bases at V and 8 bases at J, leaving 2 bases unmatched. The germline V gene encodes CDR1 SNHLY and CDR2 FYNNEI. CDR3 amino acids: CASSGTGEKLFF. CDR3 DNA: TGTGCCAGCAGCGGGACAGGCGAAAAACTGTTTTTT.

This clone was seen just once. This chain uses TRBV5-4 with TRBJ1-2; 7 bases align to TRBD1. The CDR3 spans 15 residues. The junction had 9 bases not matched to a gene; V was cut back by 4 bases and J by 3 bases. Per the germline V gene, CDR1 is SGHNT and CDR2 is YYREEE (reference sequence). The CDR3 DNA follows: TGTGCCAGCAGCCCTGGACAGGAGATGCACTATGGCTACACCTTC. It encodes CASSPGQEMHYGYTF.

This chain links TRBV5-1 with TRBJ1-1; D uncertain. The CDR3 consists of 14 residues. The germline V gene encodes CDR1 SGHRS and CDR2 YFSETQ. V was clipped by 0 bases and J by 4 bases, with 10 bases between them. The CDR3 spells CASSLDVSGTEAFF. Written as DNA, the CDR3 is TGCGCCAGCAGCTTGGATGTCTCGGGCACTGAAGCTTTCTTT.

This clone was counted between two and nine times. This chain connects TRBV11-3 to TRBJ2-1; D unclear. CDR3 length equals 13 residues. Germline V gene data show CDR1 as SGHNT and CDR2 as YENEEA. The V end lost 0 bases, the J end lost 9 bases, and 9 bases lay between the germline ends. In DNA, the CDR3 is TGTGCCAGCAGCTTAGATTATAGGAGTGAGCAGTTCTTC. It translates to CASSLDYRSEQFF. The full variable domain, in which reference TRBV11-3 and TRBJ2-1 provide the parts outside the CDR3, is EAGVVQSPRYKIIEKKQPVAFWCNPISGHNTLYWYLQNLGQGPELLIRYENEEAVDDSQLPKDRFSAERLKGVDSTLKIQPAELGDSAVYLCASSLDYRSEQFFGPGTRLTVL.

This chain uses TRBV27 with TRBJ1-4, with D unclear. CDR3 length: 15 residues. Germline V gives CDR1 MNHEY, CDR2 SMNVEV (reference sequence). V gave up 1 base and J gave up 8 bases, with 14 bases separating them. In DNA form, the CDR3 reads TGTGCCAGCAGTTTATTACGGGATGTAGGGGAAAAACTGTTTTTT. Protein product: CASSLLRDVGEKLFF.

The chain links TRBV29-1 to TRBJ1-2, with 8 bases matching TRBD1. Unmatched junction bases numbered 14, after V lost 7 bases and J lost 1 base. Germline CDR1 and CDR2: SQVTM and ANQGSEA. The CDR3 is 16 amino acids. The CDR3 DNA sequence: TGCAGCGCCGCTAGGGACAGGCGGCTCGATAACTATGGCTACACCTTC. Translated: CSAARDRRLDNYGYTF.

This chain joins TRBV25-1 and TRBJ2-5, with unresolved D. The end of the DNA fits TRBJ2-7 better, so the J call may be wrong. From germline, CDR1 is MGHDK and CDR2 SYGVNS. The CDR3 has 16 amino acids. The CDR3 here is CASSGSRLISSYEQYF. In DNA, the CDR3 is TGTGCCAGCAGTGGAAGTAGACTTATTAGCTCCTACGAGCAGTACTTC.

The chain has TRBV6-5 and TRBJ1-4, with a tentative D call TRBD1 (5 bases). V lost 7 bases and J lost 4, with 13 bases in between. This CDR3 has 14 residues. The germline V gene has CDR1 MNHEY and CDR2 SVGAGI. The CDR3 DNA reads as TGTGCCAGCAAACAGACAGATGGTAATGAAAAACTGTTTTTT. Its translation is CASKQTDGNEKLFF.

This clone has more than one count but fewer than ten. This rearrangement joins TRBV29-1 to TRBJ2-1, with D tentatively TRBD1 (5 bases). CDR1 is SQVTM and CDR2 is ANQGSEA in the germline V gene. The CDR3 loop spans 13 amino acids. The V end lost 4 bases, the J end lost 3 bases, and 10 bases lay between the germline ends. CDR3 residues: CSVGAGLYNEQFF. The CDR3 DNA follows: TGCAGCGTTGGGGCAGGGCTCTACAATGAGCAGTTCTTC.

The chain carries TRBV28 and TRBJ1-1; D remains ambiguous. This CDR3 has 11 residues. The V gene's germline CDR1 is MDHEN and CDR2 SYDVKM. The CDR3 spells CGVAKNTEAFF. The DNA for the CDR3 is TGTGGCGTAGCGAAGAACACTGAAGCTTTCTTT.

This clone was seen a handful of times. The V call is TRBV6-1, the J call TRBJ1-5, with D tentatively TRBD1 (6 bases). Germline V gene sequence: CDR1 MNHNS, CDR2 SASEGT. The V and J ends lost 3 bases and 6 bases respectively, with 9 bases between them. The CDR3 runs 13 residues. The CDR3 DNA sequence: TGTGCCAGCAGTGATACAGGGATTCAGCCCCAGCATTTT. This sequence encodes CASSDTGIQPQHF.

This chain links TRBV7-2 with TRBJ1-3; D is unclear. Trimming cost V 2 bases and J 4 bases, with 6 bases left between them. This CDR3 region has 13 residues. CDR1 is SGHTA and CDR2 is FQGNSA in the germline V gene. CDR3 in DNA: TGTGCCAGCAGCTTACAGTCCGGAAACACCATATATTTT. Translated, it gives CASSLQSGNTIYF.

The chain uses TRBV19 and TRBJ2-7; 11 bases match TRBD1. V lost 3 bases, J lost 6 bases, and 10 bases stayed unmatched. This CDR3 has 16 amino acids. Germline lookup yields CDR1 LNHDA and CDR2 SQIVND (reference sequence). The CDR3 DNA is TGTGCCAGTAGTATCCTAGGACAGGGGGCCGGTGGCGAGCAGTACTTC. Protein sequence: CASSILGQGAGGEQYF.

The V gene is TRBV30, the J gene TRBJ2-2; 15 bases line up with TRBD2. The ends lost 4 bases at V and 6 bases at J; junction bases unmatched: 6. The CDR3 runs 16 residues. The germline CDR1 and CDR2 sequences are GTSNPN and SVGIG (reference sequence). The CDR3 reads CAWTGTSGRRSGELFF. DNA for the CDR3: TGTGCCTGGACCGGGACTAGCGGGAGGAGGTCCGGGGAGCTGTTTTTT.

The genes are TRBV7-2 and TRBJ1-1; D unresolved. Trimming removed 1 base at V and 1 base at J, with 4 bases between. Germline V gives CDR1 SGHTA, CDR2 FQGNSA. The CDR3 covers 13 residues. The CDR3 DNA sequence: TGTGCCAGCAGCTTAGGACAGAACACTGAAGCTTTCTTT. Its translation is CASSLGQNTEAFF.

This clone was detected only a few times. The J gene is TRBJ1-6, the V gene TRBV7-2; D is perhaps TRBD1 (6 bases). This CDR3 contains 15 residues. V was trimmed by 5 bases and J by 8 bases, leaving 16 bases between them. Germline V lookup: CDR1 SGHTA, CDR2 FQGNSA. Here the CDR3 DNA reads TGTGCCAGCAGCCCTCGGCAGGGGAGTGATTCACCCCTCCACTTT. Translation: CASSPRQGSDSPLHF.